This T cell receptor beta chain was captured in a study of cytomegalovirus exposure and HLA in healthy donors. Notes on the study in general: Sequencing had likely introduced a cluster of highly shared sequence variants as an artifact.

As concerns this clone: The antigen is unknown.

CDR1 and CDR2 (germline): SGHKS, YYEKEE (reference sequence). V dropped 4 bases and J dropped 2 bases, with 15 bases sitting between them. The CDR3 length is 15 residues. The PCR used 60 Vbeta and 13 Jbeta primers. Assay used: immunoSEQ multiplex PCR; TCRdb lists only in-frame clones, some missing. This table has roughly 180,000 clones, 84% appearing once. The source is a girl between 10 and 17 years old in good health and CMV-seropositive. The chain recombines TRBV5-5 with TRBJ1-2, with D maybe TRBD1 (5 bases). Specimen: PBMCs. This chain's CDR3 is CASSRWTILNYGYTF. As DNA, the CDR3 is TGTGCCAGCAGCCGGTGGACAATTTTAAACTATGGCTACACCTTC.